What follows are 9 T cell receptor beta chains derived from one specimen sequenced in a study of T cell repertoires in cytomegalovirus infection. TCRdb reprocessed the reads via MiXCR and lists one record per CDR3 protein. This sample has under 800,000 distinct CDR3 sequences, with more than 20% found just once. Sequenced material: CD8+ T cells from PBMCs. These receptors all stem from a human donor in good health (CMV status not recorded). Some clones in this sample may be carry-over from other donors' samples.

The V and J genes are TRBV7-9 and TRBJ2-2; unclear D gene. The germline gives CDR1 SEHNR, CDR2 FQNEAQ (reference sequence). V was shortened by 4 bases and J by 5 bases, with 14 bases between the two germline ends. CDR3 length: 15 amino acids. CDR3: CASSSPQWETGELFF. CDR3 DNA: TGTGCCAGCAGCTCACCTCAATGGGAAACCGGGGAGCTGTTTTTT. Supplemented by reference TRBV7-9 and TRBJ2-2, the full variable domain reads DTGVSQNPRHKITKRGQNVTFRCDPISEHNRLYWYRQTLGQGPEFLTYFQNEAQLEKSRLLSDRFSAERPKGSFSTLEIQRTEQGDSAMYLCASSSPQWETGELFFGEGSRLTVL.

This clonotype has a count of ten or more. V usage is TRBV7-6 and J usage is TRBJ1-1; D ambiguous. Between the trimmed V and J ends, which lost 2 bases and 3 bases, there was a span of 10 bases. Looked up from germline, CDR1 is SGHVS and CDR2 is FNYEAQ. The CDR3 has 14 residues. CDR3 loop: CASSLNLVDTEAFF. DNA for the CDR3: TGTGCCAGCAGCTTAAATCTGGTGGACACTGAAGCTTTCTTT.

This clonotype occurred many times. This rearrangement joins TRBV12-3 or TRBV12-4 to TRBJ2-1, with D uncertain. The V end was cut by 1 base, the J end by 9 bases, with 7 bases between. The CDR3 is 12 amino acids. In DNA form, the CDR3 reads TGTGCCAGCAGTTTAGGCCGTTTTGAGCAGTTCTTC. Protein product: CASSLGRFEQFF.

The sample holds a few counts of this clonotype. This chain connects TRBV2 to TRBJ1-2; no clear D. CDR1 is SNHLY and CDR2 is FYNNEI in the germline V gene. CDR3 length: 11 amino acids. Deletions cut 7 bases from V and 6 bases from J, with 9 bases between. The CDR3 protein is CASKRSDGYTF. CDR3 DNA sequence: TGTGCCAGCAAAAGGAGTGATGGCTACACCTTC. The full variable domain, in which reference TRBV2 and TRBJ1-2 provide the parts outside the CDR3, is EPEVTQTPSHQVTQMGQEVILRCVPISNHLYFYWYRQILGQKVEFLVSFYNNEISEKSEIFDDQFSVERPDGSNFTLKIRSTKLEDSAMYFCASKRSDGYTFGSGTRLTVV.

This clonotype was seen only a few times. The chain joins TRBV6-2 or TRBV6-3 to TRBJ1-2; possibly TRBD1 for D (6 bases). Germline V gene data show CDR1 as MNHEY and CDR2 as SVGEGT. The CDR3 runs to 14 residues. V was clipped by 2 bases and J by 5 bases, with 12 bases between them. The CDR3 reads CASSYQQGIYGYTF. CDR3 bases: TGTGCCAGCAGTTACCAGCAGGGGATTTATGGCTACACCTTC.

This sequence joins TRBV28 and TRBJ1-1, with D possibly matching TRBD1 (5 bases). Germline CDR1 MDHEN, CDR2 SYDVKM. The CDR3 sequence is 14 residues long. V lost 4 bases, J lost 0 bases, and 9 bases lay in between. CDR3 in amino acids: CASSWGNVNTEAFF. CDR3 coding DNA: TGTGCCAGCAGTTGGGGGAACGTGAACACTGAAGCTTTCTTT.

This clonotype has at least ten counts. The V call is TRBV28, the J call TRBJ2-2; D might be TRBD1 or TRBD2, each matching 5 bases. Per germline, CDR1 MDHEN and CDR2 SYDVKM. The germline V and J ends were trimmed by 3 bases and 1 base, with 9 bases remaining between them. CDR3 length equals 15 residues. The CDR3 sequence is CASSFEGKNTGELFF. In DNA, the CDR3 is TGTGCCAGCAGTTTTGAGGGGAAGAACACCGGGGAGCTGTTTTTT.

This clonotype was detected only a few times. This rearrangement joins TRBV11-2 to TRBJ2-2; D call uncertain. This CDR3 contains 14 residues. Trimming cost V 3 bases and J 5 bases, with 10 bases left between them. Germline CDR1 SGHAT, CDR2 FQNNGV. The CDR3 nucleotides read TGTGCCAGCAGCTTTGTTGGTGGAACCGGGGAGCTGTTTTTT. Translation: CASSFVGGTGELFF.

The chain recombines TRBV11-2 with TRBJ1-2, with no clear D. CDR3 length: 15 amino acids. Trimming removed 5 bases from V and 7 bases from J, with 20 bases in between. Per the germline V gene, CDR1 is SGHAT and CDR2 is FQNNGV. CDR3 DNA: TGTGCCAGCAGCACCCCCAGTGCCTGGGTAGCTGGCTACACCTTC. It specifies CASSTPSAWVAGYTF. Full variable domain (outside the CDR3, taken from reference TRBV11-2 and TRBJ1-2): EAGVAQSPRYKIIEKRQSVAFWCNPISGHATLYWYQQILGQGPKLLIQFQNNGVVDDSQLPKDRFSAERLKGVDSTLKIQPAKLEDSAVYLCASSTPSAWVAGYTFGSGTRLTVV.